The next 18 T cell receptor beta chains were all read from a single sample in a study of blood T cell repertoires in COVID-19. Assay used: immunoSEQ multiplex PCR; TCRdb lists only in-frame clones, some missing. The sample includes about 280,000 clones, 85% to 95% of them seen just once. The sequenced material came from PBMCs or T cells enriched from blood (not recorded which). These receptors were taken from a man between 40 and 49 years old who had been exposed to COVID-19.

The chain employs TRBV27 and TRBJ2-7, with 10 nucleotides matching TRBD2. Germline CDR1 MNHEY, CDR2 SMNVEV (reference sequence). V was pared by 5 bases and J by 6 bases, with 4 bases of the junction left unmatched. This CDR3 region has 13 residues. In nucleotides, the CDR3 is TGTGCCAGCAGTATGACTAGCGGGCCCGAGCAGTACTTC. It is translated as CASSMTSGPEQYF.

This chain joins TRBV7-2 and TRBJ1-2, with 9 bases matching TRBD1. The germline V gene has CDR1 SGHTA and CDR2 FQGNSA. Trimming cost V 1 base and J 4 bases; bases outside gene matches: 1. The CDR3 is 14 residues long. Here the CDR3 reads CASSLDRGPYGYTF. The CDR3 DNA sequence: TGTGCCAGCAGCTTAGACAGGGGGCCCTATGGCTACACCTTC.

The chain combines TRBV6-5 with TRBJ2-1, with 13 bases matching TRBD2. Germline CDR1 is MNHEY and CDR2 is SVGAGI. This CDR3 comprises 15 residues. J was trimmed by 5 bases and V by 7 bases; bases with no gene match: 5. The CDR3 region is CASTRLAGGNNEQFF. The DNA for the CDR3 is TGTGCCAGCACAAGACTAGCGGGAGGTAACAATGAGCAGTTCTTC.

The J gene is TRBJ2-7, the V gene TRBV11-2; no clear D gene. CDR1 is SGHAT, CDR2 FQNNGV, per germline. The CDR3 contains 13 residues. V gave up 0 bases and J gave up 5 bases, with 8 bases separating them. CDR3 coding DNA: TGTGCCAGCAGCTTAGATCTTCGGGACGAGCAGTACTTC. Its protein product is CASSLDLRDEQYF. The complete variable domain, with remaining parts taken from reference TRBV11-2 and TRBJ2-7, reads EAGVAQSPRYKIIEKRQSVAFWCNPISGHATLYWYQQILGQGPKLLIQFQNNGVVDDSQLPKDRFSAERLKGVDSTLKIQPAKLEDSAVYLCASSLDLRDEQYFGPGTRLTVT.

The J gene is TRBJ2-7, the V gene TRBV6-5; D is perhaps TRBD2 (5 bases). The CDR3 loop spans 15 amino acids. Germline lookup yields CDR1 MNHEY and CDR2 SVGAGI. The V gene lost 8 bases and the J gene lost 2 bases, with 19 bases spanning the gap. The CDR3 DNA reads TGTGCCAGCGATCGAGGGCGGGCGTCTACCTACGAGCAGTACTTC. Its protein is CASDRGRASTYEQYF.

The chain has TRBV9 and TRBJ1-5; a possible D gene is TRBD1 (6 bases). V lost 0 bases to trimming and J lost 4 bases, with 11 bases between them. Germline-derived CDR1 and CDR2 are SGDLS and YYNGEE. CDR3 length equals 15 residues. CDR3 sequence: CASSVDGGWNQPQHF. CDR3 nucleotide sequence: TGTGCCAGCAGCGTAGATGGGGGCTGGAATCAGCCCCAGCATTTT.

This chain connects TRBV30 to TRBJ2-7; D is ambiguous. This CDR3 is built from 12 residues. Germline-derived CDR1 and CDR2 are GTSNPN and SVGIG (reference sequence). V shed 0 bases and J shed 5 bases, with 8 bases lying between them. CDR3 in DNA: TGTGCCTGGAGTGTACCCGCGAACGAGCAGTACTTC. This codes for CAWSVPANEQYF.

The V gene is TRBV23-1, the J gene TRBJ1-1; no firm D call. TRBV23-1 is placed among ORFs of uncertain function. Deletions cut 7 bases from V and 3 bases from J, with 24 bases between. This CDR3 spans 17 amino acids. The CDR3 sequence is CASTPLIGVCGYTEAFF. DNA for the CDR3: TGCGCCAGCACCCCCCTTATCGGGGTGTGTGGGTACACTGAAGCTTTCTTT.

The chain joins TRBV10-1 to TRBJ2-1; 14 bases align to TRBD2. The germline CDR1 and CDR2 sequences are WNHNN and SYGVQD (reference sequence). The length of the CDR3 is 14 residues. The J segment lost 11 bases and the V segment lost 5 bases, leaving 5 bases of the junction unmatched. The CDR3 nucleotides are TGCGCCAGCAGTCAGGGACTAGCGGGAGCGAAGCAGTTCTTC. This codes for CASSQGLAGAKQFF.

The chain is built from TRBV27 and TRBJ2-7; 10 positions match TRBD1. V was pared by 6 bases and J by 6 bases, with 8 bases of the junction left unmatched. The CDR3 has 14 residues. Germline CDR1 MNHEY, CDR2 SMNVEV (reference sequence). For the CDR3, the DNA is TGTGCCAGCAGCGGGACAGGGGTTTTATCCGAGCAGTACTTC. It codes for CASSGTGVLSEQYF.

As to this clone: The same CDR3 is also encoded by other DNA sequences in this sample. V usage is TRBV5-1 and J usage is TRBJ1-3; weak D call: TRBD1 (5 bases). The CDR3 runs to 14 residues. V shed 2 bases and J shed 2 bases, with 8 bases lying between them. Per the germline V gene, CDR1 is SGHRS and CDR2 is YFSETQ. In DNA form, the CDR3 reads TGCGCCAGCAGCTTAGCAGGGACTGGAAACACCATATATTTT. It yields the protein CASSLAGTGNTIYF.

The V call is TRBV27, the J call TRBJ1-1; D might be TRBD1 (6 bases). From germline, CDR1 is MNHEY and CDR2 SMNVEV (reference sequence). With 3 bases removed from V and 4 bases from J, the gap between germline ends came to 15 bases. This CDR3 has 15 residues. In DNA form, the CDR3 reads TGTGCCAGCAGTTTGGCTACGGGGGGCAGCACTGAAGCTTTCTTT. Amino acids: CASSLATGGSTEAFF.

The chain is built from TRBV7-2 and TRBJ2-7; TRBD1 matches at 8 bases. Trimming removed 3 bases from V and 5 bases from J; junction bases left unmatched: 6. The CDR3 covers 14 residues. Germline loops: CDR1 SGHTA, CDR2 FQGNSA. CDR3 sequence: CASSFRTGRNEQYF. CDR3 in DNA: TGTGCCAGCAGCTTTAGGACAGGGAGGAACGAGCAGTACTTC.

The chain combines TRBV7-2 with TRBJ2-1; D perhaps matches TRBD1 (6 bases). The CDR3 consists of 14 residues. Germline assignment: CDR1 SGHTA and CDR2 FQGNSA. Trimming took 5 bases from V and 8 from J, leaving 16 bases between them. The CDR3 DNA reads as TGTGCCAGCAGCACCGGGACACTACAATATGAGCAGTTCTTC. The encoded protein is CASSTGTLQYEQFF.

CDR3 protein: CASSQQITSGYTYEQYF. In DNA form, the CDR3 reads TGCGCCAGCAGCCAACAAATCACTAGCGGGTATACCTACGAGCAGTACTTC. The chain recombines TRBV4-1 with TRBJ2-7; 9 bases fit TRBD2. Losses at the gene ends were 2 bases for V and 2 bases for J; bases not matched to a gene: 10. The length of the CDR3 is 17 residues. Per germline, CDR1 MGHRA and CDR2 YSYEKL.

The chain joins TRBV5-6 to TRBJ2-7; 7 bases line up with TRBD1. CDR1 is SGHDT, CDR2 YYEEEE, per germline. This CDR3 spans 14 amino acids. V trimming: 6 bases; J trimming: 1 base; junction bases outside the gene matches: 7. CDR3 sequence reads: CASTRTGNSYEQYF. DNA of the CDR3: TGTGCCAGCACTCGGACAGGTAATTCCTACGAGCAGTACTTC.

This sequence joins TRBV4-2 and TRBJ2-2, with 10 bases fitting TRBD2. J gave up 0 bases and V 3 bases, and 7 bases lay outside the gene matches. The CDR3 runs 18 residues. Germline loops: CDR1 LGHNA, CDR2 YNFKEQ. The CDR3 loop is CASSQHRAGGPNTGELFF. The CDR3 DNA sequence: TGTGCCAGCAGCCAGCATCGAGCGGGAGGGCCGAACACCGGGGAGCTGTTTTTT.

The chain combines TRBV2 with TRBJ1-2; D may be TRBD1 (5 bases). From germline, CDR1 is SNHLY and CDR2 FYNNEI. This CDR3 contains 15 residues. V lost 6 bases, J lost 1 base, and 15 bases lay in between. CDR3 sequence reads: CASRGPRGNNYGYTF. In DNA, the CDR3 is TGTGCCAGCAGGGGCCCCCGGGGGAATAACTATGGCTACACCTTC. Full variable domain (rest looked up from reference TRBV2 and TRBJ1-2): EPEVTQTPSHQVTQMGQEVILRCVPISNHLYFYWYRQILGQKVEFLVSFYNNEISEKSEIFDDQFSVERPDGSNFTLKIRSTKLEDSAMYFCASRGPRGNNYGYTFGSGTRLTVV.